One sample yielded the 25 T cell receptor beta chains listed below, sequenced in a study of blood T cell repertoires in COVID-19. The assay was immunoSEQ multiplex PCR, and TCRdb's table has in-frame clones only and misses some. The sample has 200,000 or so clones; about 85% are singletons. The specimen sequenced was PBMCs or T cells enriched from blood (not recorded which). These receptor sequences come from a man in his thirties or forties who had recovered from COVID-19.

The chain is built from TRBV5-1 and TRBJ1-3, with 7 bases that match TRBD1. Germline V gene data show CDR1 as SGHRS and CDR2 as YFSETQ. Losses at the gene ends were 3 bases for V and 0 bases for J; bases not matched to a gene: 3. This CDR3 has 15 amino acids. CDR3 residues: CASSSGQSSGNTIYF. For the CDR3, the DNA is TGCGCCAGCAGCTCGGGACAGAGCTCTGGAAACACCATATATTTT.

The chain has TRBV25-1 and TRBJ1-2, with D maybe TRBD1 (6 bases). This CDR3 has 15 residues. CDR1 and CDR2 from the germline V gene are MGHDK and SYGVNS. Trimming took off 3 bases at V and 7 bases at J, with 18 bases between the two ends. The CDR3 bases are TGTGCCAGCAGTGAGACCACAGGGTTATTAGGTGGCTACACCTTC. Its translation: CASSETTGLLGGYTF.

The CDR3: CASSYGTGPPYEQYF. CDR3 coding DNA: TGTGCCAGCTCGTATGGGACAGGGCCACCCTACGAGCAGTACTTC. The rearrangement joins TRBV18 to TRBJ2-7; 9 bases are a match to TRBD1. The CDR3 extends over 15 amino acids. The trim removed 6 bases at V and 2 bases at J, leaving 8 bases unmatched. In germline, CDR1 is KGHSH, CDR2 LQKENI.

The chain is built from TRBV5-4 and TRBJ2-1; TRBD1 aligns across 9 bases. The trim removed 3 bases at V and 5 bases at J, leaving 12 bases unmatched. The CDR3 has 17 amino acids. Germline assignment: CDR1 SGHNT and CDR2 YYREEE (reference sequence). The CDR3 DNA follows: TGTGCCAGCAGCTCGGCTGAACAGGGGGCGAGGAACAATGAGCAGTTCTTC. It is translated as CASSSAEQGARNNEQFF.

CDR3 sequence: CASSLYRGDGYTF. The CDR3, as DNA: TGTGCCAGCAGTTTATACAGGGGGGACGGCTACACCTTC. V and J are TRBV28 and TRBJ1-2, with 8 bases matching TRBD1. Trimming removed 1 base from V and 8 bases from J; junction bases left unmatched: 3. This CDR3 is 13 amino acids long. Germline V lookup: CDR1 MDHEN, CDR2 SYDVKM.

The gene calls are TRBV5-5 and TRBJ2-7, with 7 bases identical to TRBD1. CDR1 and CDR2 from the germline V gene are SGHKS and YYEKEE (reference sequence). The CDR3 is 14 amino acids. The ends lost 3 bases at V and 3 bases at J; junction bases unmatched: 6. For the CDR3, the DNA is TGTGCCAGCAGCTCCAGACAGGGAATCTACGAGCAGTACTTC. Residues: CASSSRQGIYEQYF. Using reference TRBV5-5 and TRBJ2-7 for the parts outside the CDR3, the full variable domain is DAGVTQSPTHLIKTRGQQVTLRCSPISGHKSVSWYQQVLGQGPQFIFQYYEKEERGRGNFPDRFSARQFPNYSSELNVNALLLGDSALYLCASSSRQGIYEQYFGPGTRLTVT.

The chain joins TRBV6-5 to TRBJ1-3; 11 positions agree with TRBD1. Germline CDR1 MNHEY, CDR2 SVGAGI. The CDR3 is made up of 15 amino acids. V was pared by 5 bases and J by 2 bases, with 2 bases of the junction left unmatched. The CDR3 nucleotides read TGTGCCAGCAGTCGGGACAGGGGGGCTGGAAACACCATATATTTT. Translation gives CASSRDRGAGNTIYF.

The gene calls are TRBV5-1 and TRBJ2-1, with 8 positions matching TRBD1. The ends lost 4 bases at V and 2 bases at J; junction bases unmatched: 2. The germline gives CDR1 SGHRS, CDR2 YFSETQ. The CDR3 loop spans 14 amino acids. The CDR3 sequence is CASSKGQAYNEQFF. CDR3 bases: TGCGCCAGCAGCAAGGGACAGGCCTACAATGAGCAGTTCTTC.

The chain has TRBV29-1 and TRBJ2-2; 7 positions agree with TRBD2. Germline loops: CDR1 SQVTM, CDR2 ANQGSEA. CDR3 length equals 15 residues. CDR3 region: CGAGGGSANTGELFF. The CDR3 region has the DNA TGCGGCGCTGGTGGCGGGAGCGCGAACACCGGGGAGCTGTTTTTT.

The chain couples TRBV3-1 (or the pseudogene TRBV3-2) to TRBJ1-1, with 7 bases fitting TRBD1. J was trimmed by 9 bases and V by 9 bases; bases with no gene match: 25. The CDR3 extends over 17 amino acids. Germline-derived CDR1 and CDR2 are LGHDT and YNNKEL (reference sequence). The chain's CDR3 is CASLSRGSGTGQPKAFF. The CDR3 nucleotides are TGTGCCAGTTTGTCCCGGGGGTCCGGGACGGGACAGCCGAAAGCTTTCTTT.

The chain recombines TRBV19 with TRBJ1-5, with a weak D call TRBD1 (6 bases). The V end lost 0 bases, the J end lost 0 bases, and 6 bases lay between the germline ends. This CDR3 is built from 15 residues. Germline CDR1 is LNHDA and CDR2 is SQIVND (reference sequence). CDR3 nucleotide sequence: TGTGCCAGTAGTATAGAACAGGGTAGCAATCAGCCCCAGCATTTT. It translates to CASSIEQGSNQPQHF.

This clone was observed a few times. The V gene is TRBV7-9, the J gene TRBJ2-1; the match to TRBD1 covers 8 bases. Germline CDR1 and CDR2: SEHNR and FQNEAQ (reference sequence). This CDR3 is built from 17 residues. V shed 5 bases, J shed 7 bases, and the junction held 16 bases outside the gene matches. CDR3 residues: CASSPRSGQGFSNEQFF. As DNA, the CDR3 is TGTGCCAGCAGCCCAAGATCCGGACAGGGTTTTTCGAATGAGCAGTTCTTC.

This chain joins TRBV27 and TRBJ1-2, with D perhaps TRBD1 (6 bases). Trimming took off 6 bases at V and 6 bases at J, with 20 bases between the two ends. The CDR3 consists of 15 residues. Germline V gene lookup returns CDR1 MNHEY and CDR2 SMNVEV (reference sequence). Here the CDR3 reads CASRTGFEYPDGYTF. DNA of the CDR3: TGTGCCAGCAGGACAGGTTTCGAGTACCCCGATGGCTACACCTTC.

CDR3 in amino acids: CAWITGGGGYTF. The DNA of the CDR3 is TGTGCCTGGATAACAGGGGGAGGCGGCTACACCTTC. This chain uses TRBV30 with TRBJ1-2, with 8 bases identical to TRBD1. This CDR3 contains 12 residues. Germline CDR1 is GTSNPN and CDR2 is SVGIG (reference sequence). V shed 4 bases, J shed 8 bases, and the junction held 6 bases outside the gene matches.

The chain has TRBV3-1 (or the pseudogene TRBV3-2) and TRBJ2-2; 12 nucleotides match TRBD2. After removal of 6 bases from V and 7 bases from J, the junction contained 6 bases not matched to a gene. This CDR3 contains 15 residues. Germline assignment: CDR1 LGHDT and CDR2 YNNKEL (reference sequence). The CDR3 sequence is CASSSSGRASGELFF. The CDR3 DNA sequence: TGTGCCAGCAGTTCTAGCGGGAGGGCCAGCGGGGAGCTGTTTTTT.

This chain uses TRBV11-1 with TRBJ1-3; a weak D match, TRBD1 (6 bases). CDR3 size: 12 residues. V was shortened by 5 bases and J by 9 bases, with 11 bases between the two germline ends. Looked up from germline, CDR1 is SGHAT and CDR2 is FQDESV (reference sequence). CDR3 bases: TGTGCCAGCAGCCACACAGGGAGCACCATATATTTT. It specifies CASSHTGSTIYF.

This chain joins TRBV7-9 and TRBJ2-7, with TRBD2 matching 7 bases. Germline values: CDR1 SEHNR, CDR2 FQNEAQ (reference sequence). The CDR3 length is 16 residues. Unmatched junction bases numbered 11, after V lost 4 bases and J lost 2 bases. The CDR3 reads CASSYGEGVTAYEQYF. The CDR3 DNA sequence: TGTGCCAGCAGCTATGGGGAGGGAGTAACGGCCTACGAGCAGTACTTC.

The V and J genes are TRBV11-2 and TRBJ1-1, with D perhaps TRBD1 (6 bases). With 7 bases removed from V and 2 bases from J, the gap between germline ends came to 14 bases. CDR1 is SGHAT and CDR2 is FQNNGV in the germline V gene. The CDR3 totals 14 residues. The CDR3 DNA reads TGTGCCAGCATATTACAGGGCGGCAACACTGAAGCTTTCTTT. It specifies CASILQGGNTEAFF.

CDR3 loop: CASSQDPLAGQGRGYTF. The DNA for the CDR3 is TGTGCCAGCAGCCAGGACCCCCTAGCGGGACAGGGGCGCGGCTACACCTTC. The rearrangement links TRBV4-2 to TRBJ1-2; 10 nucleotides line up with TRBD1. Unmatched junction bases numbered 15, after V lost 3 bases and J lost 8 bases. Germline V gives CDR1 LGHNA, CDR2 YNFKEQ. The CDR3 sequence is 17 residues long.

This rearrangement joins TRBV12-3 or TRBV12-4 to TRBJ2-1; 8 bases agree with TRBD2. V was clipped by 3 bases and J by 8 bases; unmatched bases: 0. This CDR3 contains 12 residues. CDR3 nucleotides: TGTGCCAGCAGTTTGCGGGGGGATGAGCAGTTCTTC. Its translation: CASSLRGDEQFF.

As concerns this clone: Other DNA sequences in this specimen translate into the identical CDR3. The chain couples TRBV30 to TRBJ1-5, with 11 bases fitting TRBD1. The CDR3 length is 14 residues. CDR1 and CDR2 (germline): GTSNPN, SVGIG (reference sequence). V was pared by 1 base and J by 7 bases, with 3 bases of the junction left unmatched. The CDR3 DNA reads TGTGCCTGGAGTGAGGGACAGGGGGGCCAGCCCCAGCATTTT. As protein: CAWSEGQGGQPQHF.

The J gene is TRBJ2-7, the V gene TRBV10-1; 7 nucleotides align to TRBD2. V dropped 3 bases and J dropped 0; count of bases not matched to a gene: 5. CDR1 and CDR2 from the germline V gene are WNHNN and SYGVQD (reference sequence). The CDR3 sequence is 15 residues long. CDR3 coding DNA: TGCGCCAGCAGTGACTCGAGCGGGAACTCCTACGAGCAGTACTTC. Residues: CASSDSSGNSYEQYF.

The genes are TRBV25-1 and TRBJ2-4, with 10 bases that match TRBD1. The CDR3 is 17 amino acids. J was trimmed by 1 base and V by 2 bases; bases with no gene match: 5. From germline, CDR1 is MGHDK and CDR2 SYGVNS. This CDR3 is CASSEPGQGVAKNIQYF. As DNA, the CDR3 is TGTGCCAGCAGTGAACCTGGACAGGGGGTTGCCAAAAACATTCAGTACTTC.

The chain is built from TRBV4-2 and TRBJ2-1; 9 bases align to TRBD2. Germline CDR1 reads LGHNA; CDR2 reads YNFKEQ. With 6 bases clipped from V and 8 bases from J, the junction kept 23 bases outside the gene matches. The CDR3 sequence is 19 residues long. CDR3 sequence reads: CASSPLLRGGPGGGDEQFF. The CDR3 DNA reads TGTGCCAGCAGTCCGCTCTTGCGGGGGGGCCCTGGAGGAGGCGATGAGCAGTTCTTC.

V usage is TRBV2 and J usage is TRBJ2-4; TRBD1 is a possible D gene (7 bases). This CDR3 comprises 12 residues. The germline V gene encodes CDR1 SNHLY and CDR2 FYNNEI. V lost 8 bases and J 5 bases, leaving 10 bases between the germline ends. The CDR3 loop reads CASGGTENIQYF. CDR3 nucleotides: TGTGCCAGCGGAGGGACAGAAAACATTCAGTACTTC.